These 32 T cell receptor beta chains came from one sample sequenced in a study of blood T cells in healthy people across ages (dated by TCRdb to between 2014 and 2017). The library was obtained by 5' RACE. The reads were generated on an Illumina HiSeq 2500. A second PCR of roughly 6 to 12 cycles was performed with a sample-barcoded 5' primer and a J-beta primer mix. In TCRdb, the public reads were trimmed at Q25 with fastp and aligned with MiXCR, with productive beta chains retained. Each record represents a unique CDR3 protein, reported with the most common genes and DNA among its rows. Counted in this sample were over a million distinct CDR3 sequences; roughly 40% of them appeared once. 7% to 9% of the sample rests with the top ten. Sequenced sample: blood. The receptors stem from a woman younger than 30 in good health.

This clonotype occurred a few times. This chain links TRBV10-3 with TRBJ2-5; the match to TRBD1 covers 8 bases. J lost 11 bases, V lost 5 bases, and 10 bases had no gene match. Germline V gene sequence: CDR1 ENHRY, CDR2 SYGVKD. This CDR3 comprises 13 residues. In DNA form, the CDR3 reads TGTGCCATCAGTCATGTGACAGGGGATGAGCAGTACTTC. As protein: CAISHVTGDEQYF.

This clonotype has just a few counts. Here the CDR3 reads CATGNSGDTQYF. CDR3 nucleotides: TGCGCCACAGGAAATAGCGGAGATACGCAGTATTTT. The chain couples TRBV10-2 to TRBJ2-3; D is possibly TRBD2 (6 bases). Germline-derived CDR1 and CDR2 are WSHSY and SAAADI. V was trimmed by 10 bases and J by 5 bases, leaving 13 bases between them. The CDR3 runs to 12 residues.

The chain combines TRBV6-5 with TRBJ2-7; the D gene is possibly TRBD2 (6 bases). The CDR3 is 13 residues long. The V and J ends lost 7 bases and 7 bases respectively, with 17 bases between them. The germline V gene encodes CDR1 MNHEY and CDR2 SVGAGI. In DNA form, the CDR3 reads TGTGCCAGCAACGACCGGGGCGGGGAGGAGCAGTACTTC. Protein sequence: CASNDRGGEEQYF.

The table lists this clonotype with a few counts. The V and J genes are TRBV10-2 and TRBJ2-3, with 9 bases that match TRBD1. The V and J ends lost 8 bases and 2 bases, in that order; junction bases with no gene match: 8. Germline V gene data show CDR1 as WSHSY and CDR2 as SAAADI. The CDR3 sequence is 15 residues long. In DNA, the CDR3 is TGCGCCAGCGTAGGAGGGGACAGGGTCACAGATACGCAGTATTTT. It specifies CASVGGDRVTDTQYF.

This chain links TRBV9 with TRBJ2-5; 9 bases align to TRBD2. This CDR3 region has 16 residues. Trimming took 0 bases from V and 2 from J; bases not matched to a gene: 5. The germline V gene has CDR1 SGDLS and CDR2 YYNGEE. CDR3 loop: CASSVGPTSGQETQYF. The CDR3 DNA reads TGTGCCAGCAGCGTAGGCCCGACTAGCGGTCAAGAGACCCAGTACTTC.

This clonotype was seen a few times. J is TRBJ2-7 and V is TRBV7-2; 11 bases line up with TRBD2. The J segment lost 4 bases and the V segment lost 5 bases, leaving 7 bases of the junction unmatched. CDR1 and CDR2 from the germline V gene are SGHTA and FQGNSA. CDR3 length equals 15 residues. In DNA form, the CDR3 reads TGTGCCAGCAGCACCCCTAGCGGGAGGACTTACGAGCAGTACTTC. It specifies CASSTPSGRTYEQYF.

The CDR3 DNA follows: TGTGCCAGCAGTTACTCCCCGGGGGCGGGGGTATTGACCCAGCATTTT. This translates into CASSYSPGAGVLTQHF. The rearrangement joins TRBV6-6 to TRBJ1-5, with D tentatively TRBD1 (6 bases). This CDR3 comprises 16 residues. Trimming removed 0 bases at V and 11 bases at J, with 20 bases between. CDR1 MNHNY and CDR2 SVGAGI come from the germline V gene (reference sequence).

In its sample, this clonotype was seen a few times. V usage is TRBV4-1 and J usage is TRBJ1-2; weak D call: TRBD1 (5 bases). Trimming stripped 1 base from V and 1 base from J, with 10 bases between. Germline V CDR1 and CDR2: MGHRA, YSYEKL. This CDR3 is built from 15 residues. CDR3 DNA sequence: TGCGCCAGCAGCCAAGGGGGCAGCCTTAACTATGGCTACACCTTC. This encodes CASSQGGSLNYGYTF.

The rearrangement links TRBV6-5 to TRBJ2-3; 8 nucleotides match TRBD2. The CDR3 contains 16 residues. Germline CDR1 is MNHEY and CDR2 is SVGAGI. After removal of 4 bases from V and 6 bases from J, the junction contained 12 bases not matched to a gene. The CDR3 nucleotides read TGTGCCAGCAGTTCATTAGCGGGGCGGCCGGTTGATACGCAGTATTTT. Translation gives CASSSLAGRPVDTQYF.

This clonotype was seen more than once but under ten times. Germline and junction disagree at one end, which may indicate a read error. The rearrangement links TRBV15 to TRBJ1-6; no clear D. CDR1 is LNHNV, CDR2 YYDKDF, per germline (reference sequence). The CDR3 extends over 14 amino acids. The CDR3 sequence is CATSESSYNSPLHF. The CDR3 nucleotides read TGTGCAACCAGTGAGAGCTCCTATAATTCACCCCTCCACTTT.

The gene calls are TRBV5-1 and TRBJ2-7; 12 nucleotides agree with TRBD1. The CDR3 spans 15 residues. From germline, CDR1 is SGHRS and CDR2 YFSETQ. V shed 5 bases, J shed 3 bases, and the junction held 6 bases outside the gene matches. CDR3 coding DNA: TGCGCCAGCAGGCAGGGGACAGGGGGCTTCTACGAGCAGTACTTC. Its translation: CASRQGTGGFYEQYF.

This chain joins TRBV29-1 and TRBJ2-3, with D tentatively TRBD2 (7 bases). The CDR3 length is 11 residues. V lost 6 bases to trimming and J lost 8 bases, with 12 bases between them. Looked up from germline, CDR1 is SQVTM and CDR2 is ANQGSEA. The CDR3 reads CSVYREGTQYF. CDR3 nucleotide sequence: TGCAGCGTGTACAGGGAGGGTACGCAGTATTTT.

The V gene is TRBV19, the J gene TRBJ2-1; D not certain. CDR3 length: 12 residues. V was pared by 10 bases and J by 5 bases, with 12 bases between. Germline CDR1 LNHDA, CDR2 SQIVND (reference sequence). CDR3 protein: CATRGFHNEQFF. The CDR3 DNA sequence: TGTGCCACGCGAGGCTTCCACAATGAGCAGTTCTTC. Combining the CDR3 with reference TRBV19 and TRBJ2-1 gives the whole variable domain DGGITQSPKYLFRKEGQNVTLSCEQNLNHDAMYWYRQDPGQGLRLIYYSQIVNDFQKGDIAEGYSVSREKKESFPLTVTSAQKNPTAFYLCATRGFHNEQFFGPGTRLTVL.

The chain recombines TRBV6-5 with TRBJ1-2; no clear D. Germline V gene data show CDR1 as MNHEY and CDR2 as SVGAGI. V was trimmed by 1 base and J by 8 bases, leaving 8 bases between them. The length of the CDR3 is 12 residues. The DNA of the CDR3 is TGTGCCAGCAGTTACTTACGTGGGGGCTACACCTTC. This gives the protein CASSYLRGGYTF.

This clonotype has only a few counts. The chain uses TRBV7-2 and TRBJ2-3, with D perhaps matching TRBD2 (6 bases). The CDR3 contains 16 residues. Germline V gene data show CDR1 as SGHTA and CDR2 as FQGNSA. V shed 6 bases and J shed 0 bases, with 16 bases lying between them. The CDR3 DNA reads TGTGCCAGCAGGCTCGGGACTTCGTCTAGCACAGATACGCAGTATTTT. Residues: CASRLGTSSSTDTQYF.

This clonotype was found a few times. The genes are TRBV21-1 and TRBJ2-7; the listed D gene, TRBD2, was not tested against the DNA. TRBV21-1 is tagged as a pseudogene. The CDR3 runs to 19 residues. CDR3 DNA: TGTGCCAGCAGCAAAGCTTGGACTGGCTTGAAACCCGTCTCCTACGAGCAGTACTTC. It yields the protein CASSKAWTGLKPVSYEQYF.

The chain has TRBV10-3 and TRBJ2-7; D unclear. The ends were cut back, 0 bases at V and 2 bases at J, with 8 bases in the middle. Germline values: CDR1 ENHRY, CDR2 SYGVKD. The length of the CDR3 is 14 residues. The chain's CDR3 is CAISESRPTYEQYF. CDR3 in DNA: TGTGCCATCAGTGAGTCTAGGCCTACCTACGAGCAGTACTTC.

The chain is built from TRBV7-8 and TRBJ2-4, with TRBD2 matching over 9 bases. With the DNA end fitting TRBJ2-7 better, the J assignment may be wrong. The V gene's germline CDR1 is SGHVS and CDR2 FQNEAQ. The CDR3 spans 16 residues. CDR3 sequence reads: CASGASGVSNPYEQYF. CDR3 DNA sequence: TGTGCCAGCGGGGCTAGCGGGGTTTCCAATCCCTACGAGCAGTACTTC.

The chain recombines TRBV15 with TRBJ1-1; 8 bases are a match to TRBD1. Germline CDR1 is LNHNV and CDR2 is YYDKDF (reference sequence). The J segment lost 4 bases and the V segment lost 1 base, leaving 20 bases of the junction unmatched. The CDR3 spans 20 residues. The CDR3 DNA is TGTGCCACCAGCAGAGTTTACGTGCGGAAAAGCAGGGGGCCTGGCACTGAAGCTTTCTTT. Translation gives CATSRVYVRKSRGPGTEAFF.

The CDR3 DNA follows: TGTGCCAGCAGCTTGATGGCGGGAGGGCTCTACGAGCAGTACTTC. This sequence encodes CASSLMAGGLYEQYF. This chain joins TRBV5-4 and TRBJ2-7; 9 bases are shared with TRBD2. CDR1 and CDR2 from the germline V gene are SGHNT and YYREEE (reference sequence). J gave up 3 bases and V 1 base, and 5 bases lay outside the gene matches. The CDR3 contains 15 residues.

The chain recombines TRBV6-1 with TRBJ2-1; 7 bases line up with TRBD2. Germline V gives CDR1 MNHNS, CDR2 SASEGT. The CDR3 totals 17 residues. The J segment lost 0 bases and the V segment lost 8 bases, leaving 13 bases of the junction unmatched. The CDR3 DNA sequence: TGTGCCAGCGGTACCGGGGGGTCAGCTAGCTCCTACAATGAGCAGTTCTTC. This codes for CASGTGGSASSYNEQFF.

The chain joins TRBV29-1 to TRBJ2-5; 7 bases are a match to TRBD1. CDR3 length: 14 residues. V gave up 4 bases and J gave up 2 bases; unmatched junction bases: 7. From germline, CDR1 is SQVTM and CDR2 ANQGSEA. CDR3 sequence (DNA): TGCAGCGTTGGACCGCCGACAGGGCAAGAGACCCAGTACTTC. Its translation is CSVGPPTGQETQYF.

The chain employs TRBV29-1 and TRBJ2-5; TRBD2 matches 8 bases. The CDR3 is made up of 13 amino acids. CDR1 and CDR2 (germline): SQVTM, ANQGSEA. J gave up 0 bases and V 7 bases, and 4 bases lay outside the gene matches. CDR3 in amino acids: CSAETSDQETQYF. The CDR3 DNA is TGCAGCGCCGAGACTAGCGACCAAGAGACCCAGTACTTC.

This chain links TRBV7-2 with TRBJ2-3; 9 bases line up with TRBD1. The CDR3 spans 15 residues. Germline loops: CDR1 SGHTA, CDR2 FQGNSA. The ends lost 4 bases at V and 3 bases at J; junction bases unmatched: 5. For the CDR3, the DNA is TGTGCCAGCAGCTCCCGGGACAGGGCGACAGATACGCAGTATTTT. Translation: CASSSRDRATDTQYF.

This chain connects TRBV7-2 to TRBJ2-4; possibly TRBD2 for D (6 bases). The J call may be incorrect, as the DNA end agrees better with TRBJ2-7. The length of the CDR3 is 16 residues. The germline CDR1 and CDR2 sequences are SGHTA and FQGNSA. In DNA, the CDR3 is TGTGCCAGCAGGAGGAGCGGGCAGGGCCCCTCCTACGAGCAGTACTTC. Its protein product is CASRRSGQGPSYEQYF.

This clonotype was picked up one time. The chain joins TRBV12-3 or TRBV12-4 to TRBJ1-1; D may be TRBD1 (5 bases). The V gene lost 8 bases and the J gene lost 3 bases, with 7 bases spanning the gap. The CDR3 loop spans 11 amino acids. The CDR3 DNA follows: TGTGCCAGCGGGACGTACACTGAAGCTTTCTTT. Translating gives CASGTYTEAFF.

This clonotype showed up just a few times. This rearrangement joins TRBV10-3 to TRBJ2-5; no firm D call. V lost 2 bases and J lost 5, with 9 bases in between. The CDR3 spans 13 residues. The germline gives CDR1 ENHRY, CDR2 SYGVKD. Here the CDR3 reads CAISEGRVETQYF. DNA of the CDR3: TGTGCCATCAGTGAGGGTAGGGTCGAGACCCAGTACTTC.

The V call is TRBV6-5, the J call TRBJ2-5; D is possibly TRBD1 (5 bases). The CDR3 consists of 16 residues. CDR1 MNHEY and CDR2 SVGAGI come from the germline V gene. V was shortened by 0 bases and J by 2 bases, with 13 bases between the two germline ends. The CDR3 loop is CASSYSGREEQETQYF. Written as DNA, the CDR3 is TGTGCCAGCAGTTACTCGGGCAGGGAAGAGCAAGAGACCCAGTACTTC.

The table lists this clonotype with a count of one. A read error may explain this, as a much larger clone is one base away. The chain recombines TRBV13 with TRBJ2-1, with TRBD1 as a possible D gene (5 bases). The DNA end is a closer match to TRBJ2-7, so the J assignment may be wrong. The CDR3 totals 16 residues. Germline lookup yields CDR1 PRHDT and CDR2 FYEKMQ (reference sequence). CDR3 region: CASSLKGREDFNEQYF. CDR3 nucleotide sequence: TGTGCCAGCAGCTTAAAGGGGCGAGAAGATTTTAATGAGCAGTACTTC.

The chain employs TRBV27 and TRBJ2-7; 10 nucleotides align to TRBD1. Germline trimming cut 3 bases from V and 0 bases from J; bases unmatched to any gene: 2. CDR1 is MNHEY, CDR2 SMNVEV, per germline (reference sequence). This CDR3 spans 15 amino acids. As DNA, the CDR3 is TGTGCCAGCAGTTTTGGGGACAGGGGCTCCTACGAGCAGTACTTC. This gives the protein CASSFGDRGSYEQYF.

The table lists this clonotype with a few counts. CDR3 nucleotides: TGTGCCAGCAGTTACCGGACTAGCAGTGGTGAGCAGTTCTTC. Its translation is CASSYRTSSGEQFF. The chain links TRBV6-5 to TRBJ2-1; 8 bases match TRBD2. Germline loops: CDR1 MNHEY, CDR2 SVGAGI. This CDR3 contains 14 residues. V lost 2 bases and J lost 9; bases outside the gene matches: 6.

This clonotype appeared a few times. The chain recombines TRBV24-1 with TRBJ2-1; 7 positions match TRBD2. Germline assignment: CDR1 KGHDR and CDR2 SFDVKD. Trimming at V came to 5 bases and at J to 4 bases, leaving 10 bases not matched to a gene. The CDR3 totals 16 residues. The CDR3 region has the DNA TGTGCCACCAGTGGGGGGAGCGAGCGGGGATACAATGAGCAGTTCTTC. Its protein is CATSGGSERGYNEQFF.